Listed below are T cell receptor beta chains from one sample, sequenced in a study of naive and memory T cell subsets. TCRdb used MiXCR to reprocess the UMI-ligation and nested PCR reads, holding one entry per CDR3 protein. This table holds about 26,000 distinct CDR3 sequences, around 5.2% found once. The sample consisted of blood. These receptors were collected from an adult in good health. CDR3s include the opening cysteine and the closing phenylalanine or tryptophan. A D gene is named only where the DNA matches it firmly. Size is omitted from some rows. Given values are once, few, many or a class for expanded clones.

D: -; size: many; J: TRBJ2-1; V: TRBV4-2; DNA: TGTGCCAGCAGCCAAGCCGGGTCCCAGTCTGGTGAGCAGTTCTTC; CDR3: CASSQAGSQSGEQFF
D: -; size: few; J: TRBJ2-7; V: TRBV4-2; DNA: TGTGCCAGCAGCCCCGACAGCTACGAGCAGTACTTC; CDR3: CASSPDSYEQYF
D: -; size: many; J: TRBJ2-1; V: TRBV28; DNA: TGTGCCACCACCGACTCCTACAATGAGCAGTTCTTC; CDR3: CATTDSYNEQFF
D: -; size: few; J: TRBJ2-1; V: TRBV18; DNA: TGTGCCAGCTCAGAACAGTTAAGCGAGCAGTTCTTC; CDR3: CASSEQLSEQFF
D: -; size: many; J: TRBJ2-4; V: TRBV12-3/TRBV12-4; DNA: TGTGCCAGCAGCACCTGGGGCCAGGCCTTCAAAAACATTCAGTACTTC; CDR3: CASSTWGQAFKNIQYF
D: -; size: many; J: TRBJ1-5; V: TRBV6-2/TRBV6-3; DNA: TGTGCCAGCACCTCCGGGGCCCTTGGGCAGCCCCAGCATTTT; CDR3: CASTSGALGQPQHF
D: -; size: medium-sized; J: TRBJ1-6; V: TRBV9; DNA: TGTGCCAGCAGCACAGGAGGCTCGAGATCACCCCTCCACTTT; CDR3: CASSTGGSRSPLHF
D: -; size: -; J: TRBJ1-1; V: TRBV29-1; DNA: TGCAGCGCTGCCCGGGTTCGGAACACTGAAGCTTTCTTT; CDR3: CSAARVRNTEAFF
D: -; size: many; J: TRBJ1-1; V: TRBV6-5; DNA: TGTGCCAGCAGTAAGGGACGGATGAACACTGAAGCTTTCTTT; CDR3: CASSKGRMNTEAFF
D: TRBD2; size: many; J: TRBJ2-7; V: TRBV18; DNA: TGTGCCAGCTCACCACCGGGAGGACTAGCGGGAGAAGAGCAGTACTTC; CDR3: CASSPPGGLAGEEQYF
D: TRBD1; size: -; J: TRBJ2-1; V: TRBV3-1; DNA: TGTGCCAGCAGCTTTAAAGTCGGGACAGGGGGCCGCAATGAGCAGTTCTTC; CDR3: CASSFKVGTGGRNEQFF
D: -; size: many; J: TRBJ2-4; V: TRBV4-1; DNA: TGCGCCAGCAGCCAGTTGGGACTTGGCAAAAACATTCAGTACTTC; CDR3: CASSQLGLGKNIQYF
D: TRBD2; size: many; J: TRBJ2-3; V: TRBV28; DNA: TGTGCCAGCGGGGGGGTAAGATGGTCTAGCACAGATACGCAGTATTTT; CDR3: CASGGVRWSSTDTQYF
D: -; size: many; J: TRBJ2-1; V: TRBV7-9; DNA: TGTGCCAGCACCGTATTCGGATCCTTCAATGAGCAGTTCTTC; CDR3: CASTVFGSFNEQFF
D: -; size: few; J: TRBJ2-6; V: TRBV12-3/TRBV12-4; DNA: TGTGCCAGCAGCACACAGTACTCTGGGGCCAACGTCCTGACTTTC; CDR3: CASSTQYSGANVLTF
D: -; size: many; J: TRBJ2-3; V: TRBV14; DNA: TGTGCCAGCAGCCGGGGGCTTGGGCGGTTGATGGCAGATACGCAGTATTTT; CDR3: CASSRGLGRLMADTQYF
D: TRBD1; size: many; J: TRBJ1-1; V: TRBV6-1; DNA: TGTGCCAGCATCACAGGGGGAGCGGACACTGAAGCTTTCTTT; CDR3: CASITGGADTEAFF
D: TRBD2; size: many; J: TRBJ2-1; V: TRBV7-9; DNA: TGTGCCAGCAGCTTTCCCCTCCCTAGCGGGAGTGAGTATGAGCAGTTCTTC; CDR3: CASSFPLPSGSEYEQFF
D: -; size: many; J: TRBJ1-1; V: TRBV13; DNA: TGTGCCAGCAGTCCGAACGGGGGGGGGCTTGGGACTGAAGCTTTCTTT; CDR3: CASSPNGGGLGTEAFF
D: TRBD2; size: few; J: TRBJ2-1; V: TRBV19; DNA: TGTGCCAGTAGTCCGAGACTAGCGGGTTCCTACAATGAGCAGTTCTTC; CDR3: CASSPRLAGSYNEQFF
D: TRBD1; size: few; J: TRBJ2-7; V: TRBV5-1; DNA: TGCGCCAGCAGCTCCGGGACAGACTACGAGCAGTACTTC; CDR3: CASSSGTDYEQYF
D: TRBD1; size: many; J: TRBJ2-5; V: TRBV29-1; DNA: TGCAGCGTTGTTATCGACAGGGGGTTCCAAGAGACCCAGTACTTC; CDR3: CSVVIDRGFQETQYF
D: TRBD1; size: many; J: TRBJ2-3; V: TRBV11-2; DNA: TGTGCCAGCAGCTTTACAGGGGCCTTCACAGATACGCAGTATTTT; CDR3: CASSFTGAFTDTQYF
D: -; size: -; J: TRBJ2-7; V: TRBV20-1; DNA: TGCAGTGCTAGCGGGATTAGCTCCTACGAGCAGTACTTC; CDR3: CSASGISSYEQYF
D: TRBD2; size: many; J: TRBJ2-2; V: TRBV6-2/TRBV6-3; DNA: TGTGCCAGCAGTTATAGCGGGAGAGCTACCGGGGAGCTGTTTTTT; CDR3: CASSYSGRATGELFF
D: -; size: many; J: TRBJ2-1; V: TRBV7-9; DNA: TGTGCCAGCAGCTTGAAACTTACGGGTGAGCAGTTCTTC; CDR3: CASSLKLTGEQFF
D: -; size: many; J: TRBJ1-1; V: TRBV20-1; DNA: TGCAGTGCTAGAGATTTGACGGTTGGGACTGAAGCTTTCTTT; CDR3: CSARDLTVGTEAFF